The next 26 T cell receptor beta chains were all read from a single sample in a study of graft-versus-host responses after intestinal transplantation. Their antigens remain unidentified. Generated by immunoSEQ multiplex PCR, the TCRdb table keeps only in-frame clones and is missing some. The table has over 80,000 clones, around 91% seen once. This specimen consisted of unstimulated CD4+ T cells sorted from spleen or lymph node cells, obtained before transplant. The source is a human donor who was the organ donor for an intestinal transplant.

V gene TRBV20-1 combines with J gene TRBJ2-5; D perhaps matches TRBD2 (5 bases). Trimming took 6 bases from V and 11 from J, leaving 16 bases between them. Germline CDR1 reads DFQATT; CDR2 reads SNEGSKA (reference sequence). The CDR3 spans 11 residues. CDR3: CSAPPVGEQYF. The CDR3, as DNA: TGCAGTGCGCCCCCCGTCGGGGAGCAGTACTTC.

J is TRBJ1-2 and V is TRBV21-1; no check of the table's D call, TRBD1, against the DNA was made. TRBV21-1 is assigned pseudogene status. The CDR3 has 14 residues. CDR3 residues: CASSKWDRVSGYTF. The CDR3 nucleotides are TGTGCCAGCAGCAAGTGGGACAGGGTATCTGGCTACACCTTC.

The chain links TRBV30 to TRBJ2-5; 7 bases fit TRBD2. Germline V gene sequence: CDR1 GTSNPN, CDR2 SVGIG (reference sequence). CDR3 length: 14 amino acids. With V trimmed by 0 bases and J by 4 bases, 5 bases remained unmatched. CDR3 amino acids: CAWSVGREPETQYF. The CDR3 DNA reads TGTGCCTGGAGTGTAGGGAGGGAACCAGAGACCCAGTACTTC.

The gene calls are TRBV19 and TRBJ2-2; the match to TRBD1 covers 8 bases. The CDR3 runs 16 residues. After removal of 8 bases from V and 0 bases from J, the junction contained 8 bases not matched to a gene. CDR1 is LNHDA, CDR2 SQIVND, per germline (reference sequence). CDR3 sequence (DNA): TGTGCCAGTCGGGACAGGTTTACAGCGAACACCGGGGAGCTGTTTTTT. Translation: CASRDRFTANTGELFF.

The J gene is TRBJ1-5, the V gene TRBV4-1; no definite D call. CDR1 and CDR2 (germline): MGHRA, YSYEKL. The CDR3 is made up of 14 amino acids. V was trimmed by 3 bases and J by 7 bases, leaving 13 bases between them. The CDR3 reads CASSHTGGYQPQHF. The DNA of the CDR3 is TGCGCCAGCAGCCATACGGGAGGTTACCAGCCCCAGCATTTT.

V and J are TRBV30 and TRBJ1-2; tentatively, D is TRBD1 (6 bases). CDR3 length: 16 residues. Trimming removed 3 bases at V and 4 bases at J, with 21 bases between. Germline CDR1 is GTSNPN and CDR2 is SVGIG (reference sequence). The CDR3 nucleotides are TGTGCCTGGAGAGGGGGAAGGCGACGGTACGGCTATGGCTACACCTTC. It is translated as CAWRGGRRRYGYGYTF.

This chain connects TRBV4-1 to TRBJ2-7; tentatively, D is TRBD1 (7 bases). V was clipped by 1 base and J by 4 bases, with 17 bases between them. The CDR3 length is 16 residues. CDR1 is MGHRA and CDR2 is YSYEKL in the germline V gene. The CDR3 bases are TGCGCCAGCAGCCAAGGGAGGGGGCATCAATCATACGAGCAGTACTTC. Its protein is CASSQGRGHQSYEQYF.

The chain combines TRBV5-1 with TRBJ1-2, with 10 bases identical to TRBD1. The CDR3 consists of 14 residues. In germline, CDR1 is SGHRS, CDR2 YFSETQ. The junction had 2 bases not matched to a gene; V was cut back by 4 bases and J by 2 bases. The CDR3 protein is CASSLGQGNYGYTF. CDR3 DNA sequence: TGCGCCAGCAGCCTGGGACAGGGGAACTATGGCTACACCTTC.

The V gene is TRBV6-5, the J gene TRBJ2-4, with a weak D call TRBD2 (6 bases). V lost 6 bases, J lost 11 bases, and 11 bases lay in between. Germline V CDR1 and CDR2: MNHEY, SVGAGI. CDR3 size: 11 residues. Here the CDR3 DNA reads TGTGCCAGCAGAGAGGGGACTCTTCAGTACTTC. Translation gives CASREGTLQYF.

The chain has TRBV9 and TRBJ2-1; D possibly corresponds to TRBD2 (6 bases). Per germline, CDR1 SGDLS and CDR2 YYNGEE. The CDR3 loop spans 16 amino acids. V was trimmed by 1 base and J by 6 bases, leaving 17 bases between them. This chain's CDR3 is CASSVLGLASINEQFF. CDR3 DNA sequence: TGTGCCAGCAGCGTATTGGGTCTAGCGTCAATCAATGAGCAGTTCTTC.

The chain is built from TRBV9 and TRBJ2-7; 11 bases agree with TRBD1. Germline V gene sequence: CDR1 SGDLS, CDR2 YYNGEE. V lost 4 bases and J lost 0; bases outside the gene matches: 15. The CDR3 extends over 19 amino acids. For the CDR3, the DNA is TGTGCCAGCAGCCCCACCAGGGACAGGGGGTTCCGACCCTCCTACGAGCAGTACTTC. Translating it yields CASSPTRDRGFRPSYEQYF.

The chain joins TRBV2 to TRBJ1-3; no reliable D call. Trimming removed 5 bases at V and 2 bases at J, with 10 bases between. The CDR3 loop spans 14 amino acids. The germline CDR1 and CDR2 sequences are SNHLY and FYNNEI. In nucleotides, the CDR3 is TGTGCCAGCAGTCCTGTGAGGACTGGAAACACCATATATTTT. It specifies CASSPVRTGNTIYF.

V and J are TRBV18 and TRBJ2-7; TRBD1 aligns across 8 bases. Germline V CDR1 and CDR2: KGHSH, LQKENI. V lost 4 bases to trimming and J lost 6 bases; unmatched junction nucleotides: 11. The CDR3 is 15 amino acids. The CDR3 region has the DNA TGTGCCAGCTCACTCGGCGGGACAGGCAGCTCCGAGCAGTACTTC. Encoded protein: CASSLGGTGSSEQYF.

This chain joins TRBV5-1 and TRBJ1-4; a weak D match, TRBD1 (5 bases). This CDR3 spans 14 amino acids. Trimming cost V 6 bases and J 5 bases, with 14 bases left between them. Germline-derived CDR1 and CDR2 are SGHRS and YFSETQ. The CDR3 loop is CASNPGLTNEKLFF. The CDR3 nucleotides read TGCGCCAGCAACCCAGGGCTTACAAATGAAAAACTGTTTTTT.

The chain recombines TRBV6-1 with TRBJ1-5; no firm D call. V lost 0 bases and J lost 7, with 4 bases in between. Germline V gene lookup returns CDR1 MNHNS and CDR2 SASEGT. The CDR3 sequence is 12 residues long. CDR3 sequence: CASSEARQPQHF. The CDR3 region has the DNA TGTGCCAGCAGTGAAGCCCGGCAGCCCCAGCATTTT.

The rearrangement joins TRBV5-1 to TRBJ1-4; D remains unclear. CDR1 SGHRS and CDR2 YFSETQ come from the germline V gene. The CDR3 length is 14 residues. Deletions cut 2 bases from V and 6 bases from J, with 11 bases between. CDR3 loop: CASSFGGRDEKLFF. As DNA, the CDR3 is TGCGCCAGCAGCTTCGGAGGGCGGGATGAAAAACTGTTTTTT. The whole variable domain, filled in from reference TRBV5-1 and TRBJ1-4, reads KAGVTQTPRYLIKTRGQQVTLSCSPISGHRSVSWYQQTPGQGLQFLFEYFSETQRNKGNFPGRFSGRQFSNSRSEMNVSTLELGDSALYLCASSFGGRDEKLFFGSGTQLSVL.

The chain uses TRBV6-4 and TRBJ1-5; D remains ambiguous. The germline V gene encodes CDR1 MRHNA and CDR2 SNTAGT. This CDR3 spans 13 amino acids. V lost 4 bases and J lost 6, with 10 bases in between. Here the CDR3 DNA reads TGTGCCAGCAGTGTAGCTTTGGGTCAGCCCCAGCATTTT. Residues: CASSVALGQPQHF.

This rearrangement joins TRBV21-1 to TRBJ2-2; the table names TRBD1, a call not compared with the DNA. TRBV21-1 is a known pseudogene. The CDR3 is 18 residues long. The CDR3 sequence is CASSRAWIGTGVTGELFF. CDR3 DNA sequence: TGTGCCAGCAGCAGGGCCTGGATCGGGACAGGGGTGACCGGGGAGCTGTTTTTT.

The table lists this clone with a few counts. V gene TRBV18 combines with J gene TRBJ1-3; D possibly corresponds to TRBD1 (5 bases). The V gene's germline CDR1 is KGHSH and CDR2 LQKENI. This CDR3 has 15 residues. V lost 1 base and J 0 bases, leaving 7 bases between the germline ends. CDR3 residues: CASSPRGVSGNTIYF. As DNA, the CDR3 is TGTGCCAGCTCACCACGGGGGGTCTCTGGAAACACCATATATTTT.

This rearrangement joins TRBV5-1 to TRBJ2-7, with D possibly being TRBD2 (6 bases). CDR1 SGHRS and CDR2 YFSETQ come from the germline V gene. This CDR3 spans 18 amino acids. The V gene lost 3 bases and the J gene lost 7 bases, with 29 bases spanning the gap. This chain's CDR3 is CASSWGWAGRRGEWEQYF. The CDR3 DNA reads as TGCGCCAGCAGCTGGGGATGGGCAGGGAGGAGGGGAGAGTGGGAGCAGTACTTC.

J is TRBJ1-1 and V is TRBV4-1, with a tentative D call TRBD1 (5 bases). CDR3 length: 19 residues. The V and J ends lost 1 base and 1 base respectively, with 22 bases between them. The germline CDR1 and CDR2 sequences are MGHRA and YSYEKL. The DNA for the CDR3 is TGCGCCAGCAGCCAAGGCTCAGCCCCGACAGCAAGGGAGAACACTGAAGCTTTCTTT. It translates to CASSQGSAPTARENTEAFF.

CDR3 residues: CASSRALAGDHNEQFF. The CDR3 DNA sequence: TGTGCCAGCAGCCGTGCGCTAGCGGGGGACCACAATGAGCAGTTCTTC. The gene calls are TRBV4-2 and TRBJ2-1, with 10 bases matching TRBD2. CDR3 size: 16 residues. V shed 4 bases and J 5 bases; nucleotides not matched to a gene: 8. Germline-derived CDR1 and CDR2 are LGHNA and YNFKEQ.

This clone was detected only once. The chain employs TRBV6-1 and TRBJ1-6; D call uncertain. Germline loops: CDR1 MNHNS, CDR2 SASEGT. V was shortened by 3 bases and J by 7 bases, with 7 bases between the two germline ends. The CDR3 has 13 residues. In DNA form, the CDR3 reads TGTGCCAGCAGTGAGCAGGCAAATTCACCCCTCCACTTT. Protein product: CASSEQANSPLHF.

CDR3 DNA sequence: TGTGCCAGCTCACCAATGTCTAACTTGAACACTGAAGCTTTCTTT. It encodes CASSPMSNLNTEAFF. The chain couples TRBV18 to TRBJ1-1; no definite D call. The CDR3 has 15 amino acids. V shed 2 bases and J shed 0 bases, with 10 bases lying between them. Germline values: CDR1 KGHSH, CDR2 LQKENI.

CDR3 protein: CASSLDRDYGYTF. The CDR3 DNA reads TGCGCCAGCAGCTTGGACAGGGACTATGGCTACACCTTC. The rearrangement links TRBV5-1 to TRBJ1-2; perhaps TRBD1 as D (6 bases). The CDR3 contains 13 residues. CDR1 SGHRS and CDR2 YFSETQ come from the germline V gene. Trimming cost V 0 bases and J 3 bases, with 6 bases left between them.

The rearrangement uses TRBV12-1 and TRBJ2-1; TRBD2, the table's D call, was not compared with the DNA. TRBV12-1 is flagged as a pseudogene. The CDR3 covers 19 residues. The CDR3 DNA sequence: TGTGCCAGCAGCTTGACCCGACGATTACTAGCGGGGAGACGAAATGAGCAGTTCTTC. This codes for CASSLTRRLLAGRRNEQFF.